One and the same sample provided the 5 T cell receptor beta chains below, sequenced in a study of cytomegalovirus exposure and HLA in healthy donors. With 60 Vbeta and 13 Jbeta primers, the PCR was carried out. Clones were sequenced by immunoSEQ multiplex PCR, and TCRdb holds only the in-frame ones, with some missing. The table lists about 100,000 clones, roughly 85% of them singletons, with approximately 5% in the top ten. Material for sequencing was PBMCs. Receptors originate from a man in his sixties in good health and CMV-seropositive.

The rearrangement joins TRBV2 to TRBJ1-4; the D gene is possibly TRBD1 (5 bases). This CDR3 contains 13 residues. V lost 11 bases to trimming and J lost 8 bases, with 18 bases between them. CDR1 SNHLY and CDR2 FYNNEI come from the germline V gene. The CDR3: CASTGVAEEKLFF. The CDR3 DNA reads TGTGCCTCGACGGGGGTAGCGGAAGAAAAACTGTTTTTT.

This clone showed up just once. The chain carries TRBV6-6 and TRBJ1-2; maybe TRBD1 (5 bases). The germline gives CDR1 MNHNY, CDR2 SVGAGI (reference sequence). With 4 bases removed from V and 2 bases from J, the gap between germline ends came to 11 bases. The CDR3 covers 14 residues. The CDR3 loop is CASSSVGGNYGYTF. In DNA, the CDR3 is TGTGCCAGCAGTTCGGTTGGGGGGAACTATGGCTACACCTTC.

Here the CDR3 reads CASHPRAGPTDTQYF. In DNA form, the CDR3 reads TGCGCCAGCCACCCCCGAGCGGGGCCCACAGATACGCAGTATTTT. The chain uses TRBV5-1 and TRBJ2-3; TRBD2 matches 7 bases. With 7 bases clipped from V and 2 bases from J, the junction kept 10 bases outside the gene matches. The CDR3 extends over 15 amino acids. Germline-derived CDR1 and CDR2 are SGHRS and YFSETQ.

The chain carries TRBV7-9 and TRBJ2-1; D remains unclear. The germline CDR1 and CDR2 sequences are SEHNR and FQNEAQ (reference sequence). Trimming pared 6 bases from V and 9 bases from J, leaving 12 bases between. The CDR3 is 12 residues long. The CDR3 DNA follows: TGTGCCAGCAGTCATCAGTTGATTGAGCAGTTCTTC. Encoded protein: CASSHQLIEQFF.

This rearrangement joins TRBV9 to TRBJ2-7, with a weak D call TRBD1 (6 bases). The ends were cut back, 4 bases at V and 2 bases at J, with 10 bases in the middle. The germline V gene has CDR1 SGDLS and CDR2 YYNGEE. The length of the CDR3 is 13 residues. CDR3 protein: CASSSQGPYEQYF. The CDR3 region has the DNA TGTGCCAGCAGCTCCCAGGGGCCCTACGAGCAGTACTTC.